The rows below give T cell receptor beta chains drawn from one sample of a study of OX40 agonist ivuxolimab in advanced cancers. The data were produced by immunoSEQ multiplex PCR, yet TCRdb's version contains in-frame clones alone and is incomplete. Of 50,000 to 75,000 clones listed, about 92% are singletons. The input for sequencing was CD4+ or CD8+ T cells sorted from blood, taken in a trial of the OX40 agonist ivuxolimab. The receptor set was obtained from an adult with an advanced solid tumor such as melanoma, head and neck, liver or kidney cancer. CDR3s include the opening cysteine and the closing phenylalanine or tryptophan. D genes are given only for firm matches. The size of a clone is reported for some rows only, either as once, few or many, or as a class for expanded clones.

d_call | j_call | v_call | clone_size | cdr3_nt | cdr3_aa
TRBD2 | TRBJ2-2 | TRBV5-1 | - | TGCGCCAGCAGCGGGGGACTAGCGGGTTCGAACACCGGGGAGCTGTTTTTT | CASSGGLAGSNTGELFF
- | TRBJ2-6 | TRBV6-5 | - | TGTGCCACGAGTATGTCTGGGGCCAACGTCCTGACTTTC | CATSMSGANVLTF
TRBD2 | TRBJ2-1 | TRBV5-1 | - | TGCGCCAGCAGCCCCATAGCGGGGGGGGGCAATGAGCAGTTCTTC | CASSPIAGGGNEQFF
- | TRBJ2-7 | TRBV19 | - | TGTGCCAGTAGCGGAGGGGGACCGGGGTTTTTTAGCTACGAGCAGTACTTC | CASSGGGPGFFSYEQYF
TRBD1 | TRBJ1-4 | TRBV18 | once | TGTGCCAGCTCACCCTCCGGGACAGCGAATGAAAAACTGTTTTTT | CASSPSGTANEKLFF
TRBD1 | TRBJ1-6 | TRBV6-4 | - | TGTGCCAGCAGTCGAGACAGGGGTGAAGAAAATTCACCCCTCCACTTT | CASSRDRGEENSPLHF
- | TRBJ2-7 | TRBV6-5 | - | TGTGCCAGCAGAGATACAGGGCCCTACGAGCAGTACTTC | CASRDTGPYEQYF
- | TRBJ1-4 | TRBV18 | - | TGTGCCAGCTCACCATCAGGGTTGTCTAATGAAAAACTGTTTTTT | CASSPSGLSNEKLFF
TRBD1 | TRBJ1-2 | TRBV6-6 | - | TGTGCCAGCATTCCTCCTCCGGGACAGGGGGCGAGGGGCTACACCTTC | CASIPPPGQGARGYTF
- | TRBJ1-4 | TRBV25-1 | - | TGTGCCAGCAGTGACCTGGAAGGCGTGATGGATGAAAAACTGTTTTTT | CASSDLEGVMDEKLFF
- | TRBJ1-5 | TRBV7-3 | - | TGTGCCAGCAGCTTAAATGGGGGGGCTGACCAGCCCCAGCATTTT | CASSLNGGADQPQHF
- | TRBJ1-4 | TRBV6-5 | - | TGTGCCAGCAGTTGGGGGGGGAATGAAAAACTGTTTTTT | CASSWGGNEKLFF
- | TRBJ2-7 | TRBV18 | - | TGTGCCAGCTCCCGCGACAGTAGCTCCTACGAGCAGTACTTC | CASSRDSSSYEQYF
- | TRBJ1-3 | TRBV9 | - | TGTGCCAGCAGCCTTGGAAACACCATATATTTT | CASSLGNTIYF
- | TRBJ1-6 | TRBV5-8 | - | TGTGCCAGCAGCTTGGTGGGGCGGGCGGCCCTCCACTTT | CASSLVGRAALHF
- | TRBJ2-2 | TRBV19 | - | TGTGCCAGTAGTATAGGTAGGACAAAGAACACCGGGGAGCTGTTTTTT | CASSIGRTKNTGELFF
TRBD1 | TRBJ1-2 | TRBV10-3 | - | TGTGCCATCAAAGGGGGCCTGGGCTACACCTTC | CAIKGGLGYTF
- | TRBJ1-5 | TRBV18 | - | TGTGCCAGCTCACCACCGGCCACAGTAGATCAGCCCCAGCATTTT | CASSPPATVDQPQHF
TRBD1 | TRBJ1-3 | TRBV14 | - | TGTGCCAGCAGCCATAGACAGGGGGCTGGAAACACCATATATTTT | CASSHRQGAGNTIYF
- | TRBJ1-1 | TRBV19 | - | TGTGCCAGTAGTATAGGGACCGCTATGAACACTGAAGCTTTCTTT | CASSIGTAMNTEAFF
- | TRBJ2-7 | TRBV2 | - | TGTGCCAGCGGGTCAACCCACTTCTACGAGCAGTACTTC | CASGSTHFYEQYF
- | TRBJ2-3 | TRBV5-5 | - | TGTGCCAGCAGCCATCCCGGAGGGGCGGTAGATACGCAGTATTTT | CASSHPGGAVDTQYF
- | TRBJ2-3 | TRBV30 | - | TGTGCCTGGAGTGTAAAGGGGCTGGCAGATACGCAGTATTTT | CAWSVKGLADTQYF
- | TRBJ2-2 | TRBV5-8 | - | TGTGCCAGCAGGCCTCGAATAGTGGGCACCGGGGAGCTGTTTTTT | CASRPRIVGTGELFF
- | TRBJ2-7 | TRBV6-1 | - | TGTGCCAGCAGGGAGATCCTGTACAGGGACGAGCAGTACTTC | CASREILYRDEQYF
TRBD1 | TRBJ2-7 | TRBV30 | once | TGTGCCTGGGGGGCAGGGGGCTACGAGCAGTACTTC | CAWGAGGYEQYF
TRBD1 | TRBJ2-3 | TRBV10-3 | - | TGTGCCATCAGTGATCCGGGACAGGCGAGCACAGATACGCAGTATTTT | CAISDPGQASTDTQYF
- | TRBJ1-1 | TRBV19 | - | TGTGCCAGTAGTAAACAGGGCTATGAAGCTTTCTTT | CASSKQGYEAFF
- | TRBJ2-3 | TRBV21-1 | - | TGTGCCAGCAGCAGGGGACTAGCGGGAGTGCGGGTAGCGGGAGATACGCAGTATTTT | CASSRGLAGVRVAGDTQYF
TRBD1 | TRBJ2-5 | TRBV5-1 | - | TGCGCCAGCAGCTTGGCCATAACAGGGGAAGAGACCCAGTACTTC | CASSLAITGEETQYF
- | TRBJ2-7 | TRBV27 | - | TGTGCCAGCAGTATGGGGACGGACCCCTACGAGCAGTACTTC | CASSMGTDPYEQYF
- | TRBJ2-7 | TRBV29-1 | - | TGCAGCGTTGGAGATAGGGGTTATTCCTACGAGCAGTACTTC | CSVGDRGYSYEQYF
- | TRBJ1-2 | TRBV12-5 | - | TGTGCTAGTGGTTTGGTACGAGGGTTGGGCTATGGCTACACCTTC | CASGLVRGLGYGYTF
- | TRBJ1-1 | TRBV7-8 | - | TGTGCCAGCAGCTTAGGGCAAAACACTGAAGCTTTCTTT | CASSLGQNTEAFF